This TCR beta chain was obtained from a study of long-term antiretroviral therapy in people with HIV. Germline assignment: CDR1 MNHNS and CDR2 SASEGT. CDR3 size: 15 residues. Trimming took off 7 bases at V and 0 bases at J, with 13 bases between the two ends. As to this clone: Its cognate antigen is unknown.

Study-wide results and limits: Controls had broader CDR3 length ranges than HIV repertoires did. Records did not include ART adherence, viral resistance or therapy changes.

Researchers ran immunoSEQ v3.0 at survey level. Repertoires were generated with immunoSEQ multiplex PCR, while TCRdb's copy carries only in-frame clones and drops some. The table has about 29,000 clones, approximately 95% seen once; the top ten hold 7% to 8.5%. DNA was extracted from approximately 0.95-9.8 million thawed cryopreserved PBMC. The sequencing here drew on unsorted PBMCs, taken 5.3 years after starting antiretroviral therapy. The chain joins TRBV6-1 to TRBJ1-5; perhaps TRBD1 as D (5 bases). This TCR derives from a man aged 25 to 40 with HIV. CDR3 protein: CASKVDRLSNQPQHF. CDR3 sequence (DNA): TGTGCCAGCAAAGTCGACAGACTTAGCAATCAGCCCCAGCATTTT.